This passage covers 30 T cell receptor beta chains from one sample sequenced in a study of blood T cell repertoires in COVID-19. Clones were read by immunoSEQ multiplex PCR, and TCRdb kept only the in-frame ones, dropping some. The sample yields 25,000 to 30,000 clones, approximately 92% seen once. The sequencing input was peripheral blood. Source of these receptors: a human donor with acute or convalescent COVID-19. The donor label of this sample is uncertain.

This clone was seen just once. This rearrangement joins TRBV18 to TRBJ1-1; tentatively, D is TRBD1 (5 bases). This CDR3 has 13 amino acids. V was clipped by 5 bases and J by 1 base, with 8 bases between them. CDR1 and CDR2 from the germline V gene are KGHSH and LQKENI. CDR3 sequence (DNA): TGTGCCAGCTCATTTGACAGGAACACTGAAGCTTTCTTT. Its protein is CASSFDRNTEAFF.

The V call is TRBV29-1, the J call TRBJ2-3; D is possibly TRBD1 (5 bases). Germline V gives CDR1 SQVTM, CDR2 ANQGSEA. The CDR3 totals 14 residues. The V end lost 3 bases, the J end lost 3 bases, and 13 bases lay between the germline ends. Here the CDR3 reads CSVEAREGTDTQYF. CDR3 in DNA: TGCAGCGTTGAGGCCAGGGAAGGGACAGATACGCAGTATTTT.

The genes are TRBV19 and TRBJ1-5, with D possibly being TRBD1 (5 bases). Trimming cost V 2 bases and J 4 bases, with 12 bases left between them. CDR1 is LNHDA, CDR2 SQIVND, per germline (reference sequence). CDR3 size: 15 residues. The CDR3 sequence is CASSISHRLNQPQHF. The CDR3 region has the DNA TGTGCCAGTAGTATAAGTCACAGGCTGAATCAGCCCCAGCATTTT.

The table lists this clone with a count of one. The CDR3 reads CASSEPKGGTDTQYF. DNA of the CDR3: TGCGCCAGCAGTGAGCCGAAGGGGGGGACAGATACGCAGTATTTT. V is TRBV10-1 and J is TRBJ2-3, with D perhaps matching TRBD2 (7 bases). The germline V and J ends were trimmed by 2 bases and 3 bases, with 12 bases remaining between them. The germline V gene has CDR1 WNHNN and CDR2 SYGVQD (reference sequence). CDR3 length equals 15 residues.

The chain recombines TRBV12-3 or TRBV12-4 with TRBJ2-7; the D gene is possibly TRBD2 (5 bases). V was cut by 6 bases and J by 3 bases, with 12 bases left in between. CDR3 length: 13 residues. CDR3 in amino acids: CASSPGVYYEQYF. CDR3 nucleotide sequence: TGTGCCAGCAGCCCCGGGGTTTACTACGAGCAGTACTTC.

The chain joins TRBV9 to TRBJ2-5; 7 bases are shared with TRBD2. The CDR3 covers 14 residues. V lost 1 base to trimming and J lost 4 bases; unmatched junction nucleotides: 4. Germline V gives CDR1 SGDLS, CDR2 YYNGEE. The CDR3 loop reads CASSVMGGRETQYF. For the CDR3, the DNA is TGTGCCAGCAGCGTAATGGGGGGGAGAGAGACCCAGTACTTC.

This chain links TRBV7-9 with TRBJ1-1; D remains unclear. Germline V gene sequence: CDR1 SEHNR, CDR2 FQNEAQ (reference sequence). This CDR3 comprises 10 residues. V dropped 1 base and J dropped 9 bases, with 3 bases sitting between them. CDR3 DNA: TGTGCCAGCAGCTTAGATAAAGCTTTCTTT. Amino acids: CASSLDKAFF.

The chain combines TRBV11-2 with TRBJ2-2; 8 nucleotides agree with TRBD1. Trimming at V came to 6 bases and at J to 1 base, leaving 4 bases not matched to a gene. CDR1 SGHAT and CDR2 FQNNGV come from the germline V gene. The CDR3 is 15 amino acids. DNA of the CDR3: TGTGCCAGCAGGGACAGGGTGAGGAACACCGGGGAGCTGTTTTTT. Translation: CASRDRVRNTGELFF.

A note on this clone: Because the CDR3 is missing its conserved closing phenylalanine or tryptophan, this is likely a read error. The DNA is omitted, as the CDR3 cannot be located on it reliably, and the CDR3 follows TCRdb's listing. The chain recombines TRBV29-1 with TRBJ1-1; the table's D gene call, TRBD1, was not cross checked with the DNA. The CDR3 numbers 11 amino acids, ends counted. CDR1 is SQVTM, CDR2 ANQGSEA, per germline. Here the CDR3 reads CSVVCVTRDPI.

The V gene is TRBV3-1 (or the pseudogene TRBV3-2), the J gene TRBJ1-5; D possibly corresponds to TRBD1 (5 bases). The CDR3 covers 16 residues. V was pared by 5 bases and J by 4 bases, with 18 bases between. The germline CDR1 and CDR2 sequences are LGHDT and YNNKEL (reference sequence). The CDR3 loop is CASSTTGVGGNQPQHF. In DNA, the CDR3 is TGTGCCAGCAGCACGACTGGTGTTGGGGGGAATCAGCCCCAGCATTTT.

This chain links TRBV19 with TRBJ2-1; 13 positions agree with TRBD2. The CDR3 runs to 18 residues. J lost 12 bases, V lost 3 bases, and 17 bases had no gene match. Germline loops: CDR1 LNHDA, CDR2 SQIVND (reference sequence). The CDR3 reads CASSMSSTGTSGVRGQFF. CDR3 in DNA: TGTGCCAGTAGTATGTCCTCTACCGGGACTAGCGGGGTGCGGGGGCAGTTCTTC.

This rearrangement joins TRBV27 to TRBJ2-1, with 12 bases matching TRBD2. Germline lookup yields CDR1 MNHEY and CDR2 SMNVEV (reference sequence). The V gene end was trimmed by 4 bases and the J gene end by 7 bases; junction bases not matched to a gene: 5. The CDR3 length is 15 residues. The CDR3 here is CASSSGLAGRNEQFF. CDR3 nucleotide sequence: TGTGCCAGCAGTTCCGGACTAGCGGGAAGAAATGAGCAGTTCTTC.

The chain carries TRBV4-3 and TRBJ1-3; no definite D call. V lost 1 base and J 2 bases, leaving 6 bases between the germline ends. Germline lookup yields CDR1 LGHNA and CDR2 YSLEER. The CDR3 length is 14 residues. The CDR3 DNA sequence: TGCGCCAGCAGCCAAGCGCGGGCTGGAAACACCATATATTTT. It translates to CASSQARAGNTIYF.

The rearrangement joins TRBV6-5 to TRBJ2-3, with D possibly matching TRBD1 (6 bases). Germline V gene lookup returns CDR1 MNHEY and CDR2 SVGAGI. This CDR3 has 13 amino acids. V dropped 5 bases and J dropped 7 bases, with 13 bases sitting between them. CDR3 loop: CASSPLGGNTQYF. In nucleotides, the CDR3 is TGTGCCAGCAGTCCCCTAGGGGGAAATACGCAGTATTTT.

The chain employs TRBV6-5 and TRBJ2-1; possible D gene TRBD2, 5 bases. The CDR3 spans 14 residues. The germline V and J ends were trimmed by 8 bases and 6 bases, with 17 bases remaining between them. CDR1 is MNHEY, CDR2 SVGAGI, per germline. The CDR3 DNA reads TGTGCCAGCGCTACTAGTTCCTCTCGCAATGAGCAGTTCTTC. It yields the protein CASATSSSRNEQFF.

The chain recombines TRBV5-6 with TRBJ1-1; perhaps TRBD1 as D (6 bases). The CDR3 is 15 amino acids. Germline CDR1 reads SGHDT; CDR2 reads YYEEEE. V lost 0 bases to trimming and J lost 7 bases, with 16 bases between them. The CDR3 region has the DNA TGTGCCAGCAGCTTGGATGGGGGGGCGAGGGTTGAAGCTTTCTTT. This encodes CASSLDGGARVEAFF. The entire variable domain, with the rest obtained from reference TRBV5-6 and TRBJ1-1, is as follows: DAGVTQSPTHLIKTRGQQVTLRCSPKSGHDTVSWYQQALGQGPQFIFQYYEEEERQRGNFPDRFSGHQFPNYSSELNVNALLLGDSALYLCASSLDGGARVEAFFGQGTRLTVV.

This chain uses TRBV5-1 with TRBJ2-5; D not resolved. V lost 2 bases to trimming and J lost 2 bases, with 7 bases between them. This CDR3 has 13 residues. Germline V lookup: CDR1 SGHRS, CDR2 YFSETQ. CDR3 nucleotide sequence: TGCGCCAGCAGCTTCCAGGCGCAAGAGACCCAGTACTTC. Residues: CASSFQAQETQYF.

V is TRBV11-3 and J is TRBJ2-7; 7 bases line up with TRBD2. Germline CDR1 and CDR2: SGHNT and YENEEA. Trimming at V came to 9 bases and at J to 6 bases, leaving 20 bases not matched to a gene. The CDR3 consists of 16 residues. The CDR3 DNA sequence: TGTGCCAGTCCTCTTGTCGGGGGGAGGGGTTTAGCCGAGCAGTACTTC. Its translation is CASPLVGGRGLAEQYF.

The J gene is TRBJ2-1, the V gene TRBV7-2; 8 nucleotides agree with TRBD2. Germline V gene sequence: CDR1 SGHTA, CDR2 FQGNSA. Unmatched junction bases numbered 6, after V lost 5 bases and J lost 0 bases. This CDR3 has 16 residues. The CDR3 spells CASSRPSGPSYNEQFF. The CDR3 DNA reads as TGTGCCAGCAGCCGCCCTAGCGGGCCCTCCTACAATGAGCAGTTCTTC.

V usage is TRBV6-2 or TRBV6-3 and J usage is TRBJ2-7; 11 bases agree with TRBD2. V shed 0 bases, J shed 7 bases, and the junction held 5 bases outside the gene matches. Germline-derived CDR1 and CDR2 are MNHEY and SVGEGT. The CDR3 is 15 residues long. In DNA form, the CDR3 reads TGTGCCAGCAGTTACTCAACTAGCGGGAGATCAGAGCAGTACTTC. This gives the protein CASSYSTSGRSEQYF.

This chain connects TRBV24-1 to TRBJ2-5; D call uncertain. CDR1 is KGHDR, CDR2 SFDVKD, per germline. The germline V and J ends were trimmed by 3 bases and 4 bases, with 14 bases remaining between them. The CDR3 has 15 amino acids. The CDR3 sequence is CATSDLKRSPETQYF. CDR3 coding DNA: TGTGCCACCAGTGATCTGAAGAGGTCGCCAGAGACCCAGTACTTC.

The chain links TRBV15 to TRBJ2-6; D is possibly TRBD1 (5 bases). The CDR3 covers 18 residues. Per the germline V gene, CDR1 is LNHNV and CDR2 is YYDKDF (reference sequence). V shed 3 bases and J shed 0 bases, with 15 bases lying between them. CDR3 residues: CATSSASRAFSGANVLTF. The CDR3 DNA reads TGTGCCACCAGCAGTGCTTCCAGGGCATTCTCTGGGGCCAACGTCCTGACTTTC.

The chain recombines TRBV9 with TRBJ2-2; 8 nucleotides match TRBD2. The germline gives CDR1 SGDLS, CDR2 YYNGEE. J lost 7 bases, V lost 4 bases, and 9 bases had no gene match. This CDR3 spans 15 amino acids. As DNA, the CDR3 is TGTGCCAGCAGCCCTCCGCATAGCGGGGTCGGGGAGCTGTTTTTT. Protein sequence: CASSPPHSGVGELFF.

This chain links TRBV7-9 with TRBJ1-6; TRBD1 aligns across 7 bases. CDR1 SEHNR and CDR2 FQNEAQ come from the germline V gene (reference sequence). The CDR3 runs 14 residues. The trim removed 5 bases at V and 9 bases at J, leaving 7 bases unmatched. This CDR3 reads CASSATGSGSPLHF. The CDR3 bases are TGTGCCAGCAGCGCGACAGGGTCCGGTTCACCCCTCCACTTT.

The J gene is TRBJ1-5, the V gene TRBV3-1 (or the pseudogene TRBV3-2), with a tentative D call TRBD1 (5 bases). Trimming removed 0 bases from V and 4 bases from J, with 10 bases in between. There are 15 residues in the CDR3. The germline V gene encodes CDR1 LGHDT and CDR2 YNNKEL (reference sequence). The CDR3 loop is CASSQDKTANQPQHF. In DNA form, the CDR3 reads TGTGCCAGCAGCCAAGATAAGACAGCTAATCAGCCCCAGCATTTT.

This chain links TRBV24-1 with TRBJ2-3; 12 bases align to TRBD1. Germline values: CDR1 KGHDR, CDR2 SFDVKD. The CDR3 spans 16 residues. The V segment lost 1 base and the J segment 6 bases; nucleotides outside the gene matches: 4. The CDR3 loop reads CATSDLGTGGVDTQYF. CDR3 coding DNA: TGTGCCACCAGTGATTTAGGGACAGGGGGCGTTGATACGCAGTATTTT.

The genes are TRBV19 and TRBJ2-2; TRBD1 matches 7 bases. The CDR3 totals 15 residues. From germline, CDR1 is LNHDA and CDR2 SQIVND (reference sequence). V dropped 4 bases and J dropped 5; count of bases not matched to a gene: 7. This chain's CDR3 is CASSRDRVGTGELFF. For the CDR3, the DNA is TGTGCCAGTAGTAGAGACAGGGTCGGGACCGGGGAGCTGTTTTTT.

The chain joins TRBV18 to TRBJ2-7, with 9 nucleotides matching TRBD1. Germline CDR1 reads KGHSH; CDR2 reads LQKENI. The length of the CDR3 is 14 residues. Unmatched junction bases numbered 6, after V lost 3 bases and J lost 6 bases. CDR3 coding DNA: TGTGCCAGCTCACCTACGGGACAGGGATCCGAGCAGTACTTC. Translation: CASSPTGQGSEQYF. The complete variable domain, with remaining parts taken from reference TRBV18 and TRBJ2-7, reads NAGVMQNPRHLVRRRGQEARLRCSPMKGHSHVYWYRQLPEEGLKFMVYLQKENIIDESGMPKERFSAEFPKEGPSILRIQQVVRGDSAAYFCASSPTGQGSEQYFGPGTRLTVT.

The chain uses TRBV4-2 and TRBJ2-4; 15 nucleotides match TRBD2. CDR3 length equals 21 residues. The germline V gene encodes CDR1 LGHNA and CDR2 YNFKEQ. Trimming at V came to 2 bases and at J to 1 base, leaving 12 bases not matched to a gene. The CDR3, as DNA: TGTGCCAGCAGCCAACCGGGACTAGCGGGGGGCCACCCATTGGCCAAAAACATTCAGTACTTC. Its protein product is CASSQPGLAGGHPLAKNIQYF.

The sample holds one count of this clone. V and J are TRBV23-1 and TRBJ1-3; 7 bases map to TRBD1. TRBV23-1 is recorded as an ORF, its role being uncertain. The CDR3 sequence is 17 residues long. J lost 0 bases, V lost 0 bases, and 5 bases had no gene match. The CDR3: CASSQSRTGRSGNTIYF. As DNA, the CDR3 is TGCGCCAGCAGTCAATCTAGGACAGGACGCTCTGGAAACACCATATATTTT.